The 30 T cell receptor beta chains presented below share a single source sample, sequenced in a study of blood T cell repertoires in COVID-19. Data came from immunoSEQ multiplex PCR; TCRdb stores just in-frame clones and leaves some out. The repertoire holds roughly 250,000 clones, with 82% as singletons. The sample was peripheral blood. The receptors were gathered from a woman aged 80 or older with active or convalescent COVID-19.

The rearrangement joins TRBV18 to TRBJ2-1; D gene ambiguous. The CDR3 is 14 residues long. Germline V gene lookup returns CDR1 KGHSH and CDR2 LQKENI. V lost 3 bases, J lost 0 bases, and 6 bases lay in between. The CDR3 region is CASSPPGSYNEQFF. The CDR3 DNA reads TGTGCCAGCTCACCTCCGGGCTCCTACAATGAGCAGTTCTTC.

This clone is a singleton in its sample. This CDR3 is also generated by other DNA sequences in the sample. The rearrangement links TRBV5-1 to TRBJ2-3, with a tentative D call TRBD2 (5 bases). The V and J ends lost 0 bases and 5 bases respectively, with 7 bases between them. Germline lookup yields CDR1 SGHRS and CDR2 YFSETQ. CDR3 length: 13 residues. The CDR3 reads CASSLDGVDTQYF. In DNA form, the CDR3 reads TGCGCCAGCAGCTTGGACGGGGTAGATACGCAGTATTTT.

This clone was recorded once. CDR3: CASSLNEGNTEAFF. The CDR3, as DNA: TGTGCCAGCAGCTTAAACGAGGGGAACACTGAAGCTTTCTTT. The chain links TRBV7-8 to TRBJ1-1; D is ambiguous. CDR3 length equals 14 residues. Trimming left V 2 bases short and J 1 base short, with 8 bases between. In germline, CDR1 is SGHVS, CDR2 FQNEAQ.

The chain carries TRBV4-1 and TRBJ2-1; 9 bases are shared with TRBD2. The trim removed 0 bases at V and 2 bases at J, leaving 5 bases unmatched. The CDR3 extends over 17 amino acids. CDR1 MGHRA and CDR2 YSYEKL come from the germline V gene. The CDR3 protein is CASSQDALAGAYNEQFF. DNA for the CDR3: TGCGCCAGCAGCCAAGATGCATTAGCGGGGGCCTACAATGAGCAGTTCTTC.

Here the CDR3 reads CASSLEGAPYNEQFF. The DNA for the CDR3 is TGTGCCAGTAGTTTGGAGGGGGCACCCTACAATGAGCAGTTCTTC. The genes are TRBV19 and TRBJ2-1; the D gene is possibly TRBD1 (7 bases). V was pared by 5 bases and J by 2 bases, with 13 bases between. The CDR3 has 15 amino acids. The germline CDR1 and CDR2 sequences are LNHDA and SQIVND (reference sequence). Looking up the rest from reference TRBV19 and TRBJ2-1 gives the full variable domain: DGGITQSPKYLFRKEGQNVTLSCEQNLNHDAMYWYRQDPGQGLRLIYYSQIVNDFQKGDIAEGYSVSREKKESFPLTVTSAQKNPTAFYLCASSLEGAPYNEQFFGPGTRLTVL.

A note on this clone: Other DNA sequences in the same sample also yield this CDR3. The genes are TRBV19 and TRBJ1-1; D is possibly TRBD1 (5 bases). Looked up from germline, CDR1 is LNHDA and CDR2 is SQIVND (reference sequence). CDR3 length: 14 residues. V lost 1 base, J lost 1 base, and 7 bases lay in between. CDR3 coding DNA: TGTGCCAGTAGTATAGGAAGGGGGAACACTGAAGCTTTCTTT. Translated, it gives CASSIGRGNTEAFF.

V and J are TRBV18 and TRBJ2-4, with D perhaps TRBD1 (6 bases). The CDR3 loop spans 13 amino acids. Trimming took 2 bases from V and 8 from J, leaving 10 bases between them. Germline V gene data show CDR1 as KGHSH and CDR2 as LQKENI. The CDR3 DNA sequence: TGTGCCAGCTCACCAGGAACAGGGTACATTCAGTACTTC. It encodes CASSPGTGYIQYF.

CDR3 sequence reads: CASSLSIRDRAYEQYF. CDR3 bases: TGTGCCAGCAGTTTATCCATCCGGGACAGGGCGTACGAGCAGTACTTC. V is TRBV27 and J is TRBJ2-7; 9 positions agree with TRBD1. The germline CDR1 and CDR2 sequences are MNHEY and SMNVEV (reference sequence). V was clipped by 0 bases and J by 4 bases; unmatched bases: 7. The CDR3 length is 16 residues.

This clone was found a few times. The CDR3: CASKRDSNSPLHF. The CDR3 DNA sequence: TGTGCCAGCAAGAGGGACAGTAATTCACCCCTCCACTTT. The V and J genes are TRBV2 and TRBJ1-6; 7 bases are shared with TRBD1. CDR3 length equals 13 residues. CDR1 and CDR2 from the germline V gene are SNHLY and FYNNEI. Unmatched junction bases numbered 3, after V lost 7 bases and J lost 6 bases.

This clone was seen a single time. The chain combines TRBV5-5 with TRBJ1-1, with D possibly matching TRBD1 (6 bases). The CDR3 totals 14 residues. V was trimmed by 4 bases and J by 2 bases, leaving 12 bases between them. CDR1 and CDR2 from the germline V gene are SGHKS and YYEKEE (reference sequence). The CDR3 here is CASSPRQDNTEAFF. The CDR3 nucleotides read TGTGCCAGCAGCCCAAGACAGGATAACACTGAAGCTTTCTTT.

A few counts support this clone. The J gene is TRBJ1-1, the V gene TRBV29-1; D unresolved. The CDR3 is 11 amino acids. V was cut by 0 bases and J by 7 bases, with 6 bases left in between. Per the germline V gene, CDR1 is SQVTM and CDR2 is ANQGSEA. The CDR3 loop is CSVEEAIEAFF. The CDR3 bases are TGCAGCGTTGAAGAAGCTATTGAAGCTTTCTTT.

V is TRBV20-1 and J is TRBJ1-2; TRBD1 matches at 8 bases. Per germline, CDR1 DFQATT and CDR2 SNEGSKA (reference sequence). V gave up 4 bases and J gave up 3 bases; unmatched junction bases: 10. The CDR3 is 15 residues long. The CDR3 sequence is CSATETGGTHYGYTF. The CDR3 DNA reads as TGCAGTGCTACTGAAACAGGGGGGACCCACTATGGCTACACCTTC.

The V and J genes are TRBV3-1 (or the pseudogene TRBV3-2) and TRBJ1-2; no clear D gene. The CDR3 sequence is 16 residues long. Germline CDR1 is LGHDT and CDR2 is YNNKEL (reference sequence). Deletions cut 0 bases from V and 1 base from J, with 12 bases between. In DNA form, the CDR3 reads TGTGCCAGCAGCCAAGAGGGCGCAGCCTTTAACTATGGCTACACCTTC. This translates into CASSQEGAAFNYGYTF.

In its sample, this clone was seen a few times. The chain uses TRBV4-2 and TRBJ2-2; D ambiguous. Trimming took 4 bases from V and 0 from J, leaving 9 bases between them. The CDR3 loop spans 15 amino acids. Germline CDR1 is LGHNA and CDR2 is YNFKEQ. CDR3 amino acids: CASSLPRSNTGELFF. CDR3 DNA: TGTGCCAGCAGCCTACCCAGATCGAACACCGGGGAGCTGTTTTTT.

CDR3 sequence reads: CASSPFGQGEAFF. The CDR3 nucleotides are TGTGCCAGCAGTCCCTTCGGACAGGGTGAAGCTTTCTTT. The genes are TRBV6-5 and TRBJ1-1; 8 bases map to TRBD1. The CDR3 totals 13 residues. CDR1 and CDR2 from the germline V gene are MNHEY and SVGAGI. V lost 5 bases, J lost 7 bases, and 6 bases stayed unmatched.

The J gene is TRBJ1-4, the V gene TRBV18, with unresolved D. Germline CDR1 and CDR2: KGHSH and LQKENI. CDR3 length equals 16 residues. V dropped 3 bases and J dropped 6 bases, with 17 bases sitting between them. The CDR3 loop reads CASSPENPRVDEKLFF. CDR3 coding DNA: TGTGCCAGCTCACCTGAGAACCCCCGGGTGGATGAAAAACTGTTTTTT.

The CDR3 sequence: CATSSQRGGARNEQFF. The CDR3 DNA follows: TGTGCCACCAGCAGTCAACGCGGGGGGGCGCGGAATGAGCAGTTCTTC. The chain is built from TRBV24-1 and TRBJ2-1; 9 bases align to TRBD2. V was clipped by 7 bases and J by 7 bases; unmatched bases: 13. This CDR3 spans 16 amino acids. Germline-derived CDR1 and CDR2 are KGHDR and SFDVKD.

This chain joins TRBV10-2 and TRBJ1-6, with 8 bases identical to TRBD1. The CDR3 is 16 residues long. Looked up from germline, CDR1 is WSHSY and CDR2 is SAAADI. The V segment lost 0 bases and the J segment 9 bases; nucleotides outside the gene matches: 7. CDR3 loop: CASSESTGDLGSPLHF. In nucleotides, the CDR3 is TGCGCCAGCAGTGAGTCGACAGGGGACCTAGGTTCACCCCTCCACTTT.

The chain links TRBV18 to TRBJ1-2; TRBD1 agrees at 7 bases. Germline trimming cut 3 bases from V and 8 bases from J; bases unmatched to any gene: 6. The CDR3 totals 13 residues. CDR1 is KGHSH and CDR2 is LQKENI in the germline V gene. CDR3 DNA: TGTGCCAGCTCACCCGAAGAAGGGGGCGGCTACACCTTC. Encoded protein: CASSPEEGGGYTF.

The gene calls are TRBV27 and TRBJ1-6; 9 nucleotides align to TRBD1. This CDR3 is 16 amino acids long. Germline assignment: CDR1 MNHEY and CDR2 SMNVEV (reference sequence). Trimming at V came to 5 bases and at J to 10 bases, leaving 12 bases not matched to a gene. The CDR3 spells CASSVNRDRVYSPLHF. In DNA form, the CDR3 reads TGTGCCAGCAGTGTCAACCGGGACAGGGTTTACTCACCCCTCCACTTT.

The rearrangement joins TRBV12-5 to TRBJ2-1; D possibly corresponds to TRBD1 (6 bases). This CDR3 is built from 14 residues. V lost 5 bases and J 9 bases, leaving 17 bases between the germline ends. Germline V gives CDR1 LGHNT, CDR2 FRNRAP. CDR3 bases: TGTGCTAGTGGTGCCGGGACACCTCTCGGTGAGCAGTTCTTC. It specifies CASGAGTPLGEQFF. The full variable domain, its missing parts supplied by reference TRBV12-5 and TRBJ2-1, is DARVTQTPRHKVTEMGQEVTMRCQPILGHNTVFWYRQTMMQGLELLAYFRNRAPLDDSGMPKDRFSAEMPDATLATLKIQPSEPRDSAVYFCASGAGTPLGEQFFGPGTRLTVL.

The J gene is TRBJ1-5, the V gene TRBV30; unclear D gene. In germline, CDR1 is GTSNPN, CDR2 SVGIG (reference sequence). The V end lost 0 bases, the J end lost 5 bases, and 11 bases lay between the germline ends. There are 14 residues in the CDR3. CDR3 in amino acids: CAWSVPGLDQPQHF. Written as DNA, the CDR3 is TGTGCCTGGAGTGTACCTGGACTCGATCAGCCCCAGCATTTT. The full variable domain, with the rest looked up from reference TRBV30 and TRBJ1-5, is SQTIHQWPATLVQPVGSPLSLECTVEGTSNPNLYWYRQAAGRGLQLLFYSVGIGQISSEVPQNLSASRPQDRQFILSSKKLLLSDSGFYLCAWSVPGLDQPQHFGDGTRLSIL.

This chain connects TRBV29-1 to TRBJ1-2, with 7 bases that match TRBD1. V lost 4 bases to trimming and J lost 6 bases; unmatched junction nucleotides: 8. The CDR3 is 13 residues long. The germline V gene encodes CDR1 SQVTM and CDR2 ANQGSEA. In DNA form, the CDR3 reads TGCAGCGTTGGAGAGGGGGCGTCGGATGGCTACACCTTC. The encoded protein is CSVGEGASDGYTF.

CDR3: CAINPTSGAYEQYF. CDR3 nucleotide sequence: TGTGCCATCAACCCGACTAGCGGAGCCTACGAGCAGTACTTC. The rearrangement joins TRBV10-3 to TRBJ2-7; the match to TRBD2 covers 9 bases. Germline V CDR1 and CDR2: ENHRY, SYGVKD. This CDR3 is 14 amino acids long. V shed 7 bases and J 2 bases; nucleotides not matched to a gene: 6.

This chain uses TRBV18 with TRBJ1-1; D gene unclear. V was cut by 6 bases and J by 1 base, with 12 bases left in between. Per the germline V gene, CDR1 is KGHSH and CDR2 is LQKENI. The CDR3 loop spans 14 amino acids. As DNA, the CDR3 is TGTGCCAGCTCCTACGGACGGGAGAACACTGAAGCTTTCTTT. This encodes CASSYGRENTEAFF.

The J gene is TRBJ2-7, the V gene TRBV5-1, with TRBD2 identical over 7 bases. This CDR3 is 15 amino acids long. CDR1 is SGHRS and CDR2 is YFSETQ in the germline V gene. J was trimmed by 4 bases and V by 0 bases; bases with no gene match: 7. The CDR3 region is CASSLGGSGLYEQYF. CDR3 DNA sequence: TGCGCCAGCAGCTTGGGGGGTAGCGGGCTGTACGAGCAGTACTTC.

This chain joins TRBV27 and TRBJ2-2; D possibly corresponds to TRBD2 (6 bases). This CDR3 is 12 amino acids long. V lost 5 bases and J 6 bases, leaving 7 bases between the germline ends. Per germline, CDR1 MNHEY and CDR2 SMNVEV (reference sequence). The CDR3 spells CASSRGSGELFF. The CDR3 DNA sequence: TGTGCCAGCAGTCGGGGGTCCGGGGAGCTGTTTTTT.

V and J are TRBV6-5 and TRBJ2-2; no definite D call. The germline V and J ends were trimmed by 4 bases and 3 bases, with 9 bases remaining between them. Germline loops: CDR1 MNHEY, CDR2 SVGAGI. The CDR3 is 14 amino acids. DNA for the CDR3: TGTGCCAGCAGTTCGAGAAGAGACACCGGGGAGCTGTTTTTT. The encoded protein is CASSSRRDTGELFF.

The chain has TRBV5-1 and TRBJ1-1; D call uncertain. Germline V lookup: CDR1 SGHRS, CDR2 YFSETQ. Trimming took 4 bases from V and 5 from J, leaving 15 bases between them. The CDR3 extends over 14 amino acids. In DNA form, the CDR3 reads TGCGCCAGCAGCGCCACAGTGTCAGGTACTGAAGCTTTCTTT. Protein sequence: CASSATVSGTEAFF.

The genes are TRBV29-1 and TRBJ2-7; D may be TRBD2 (5 bases). The CDR3 spans 11 residues. Deletions cut 5 bases from V and 4 bases from J, with 9 bases between. Germline V gene sequence: CDR1 SQVTM, CDR2 ANQGSEA. CDR3 sequence reads: CSVLSGYEQYF. The CDR3 DNA sequence: TGCAGCGTTCTCAGCGGTTACGAGCAGTACTTC.